This paragraph reports one TCR beta chain. Its target is not known. Deep-level running was used for the assay. TCRdb's copy holds only in-frame clones and misses some; the assay was immunoSEQ multiplex PCR. The data hold hundreds of thousands of clones, with around 86% observed a single time. The entry originates in a study of shared clonotypes between healthy human individuals. Study as a whole: Three plates were used per donor for CD4 naive, three for CD4 memory, two for CD8 naive and one for CD8 memory. General study findings and limits: Though the depth was large, rarefaction showed that sorted-subset sequencing was incomplete. Naive subsets generally exceeded memory subsets in estimated richness.

The receptor's source is a man aged 18-30 years in good health. Sequenced input: memory CD8+ T cells sorted from blood. Regarding subset: CD45RO+ cells pooled with CCR7-negative TemRA cells.

The CDR3 bases are TGTGCCAGCAGCAGCCTGGACGATAGATCACCCCTCCACTTT. Its protein is CASSSLDDRSPLHF. V gene TRBV7-2 combines with J gene TRBJ1-6; D call uncertain. The CDR3 spans 14 residues. The germline gives CDR1 SGHTA, CDR2 FQGNSA. Between the trimmed V and J ends, which lost 5 bases and 10 bases, there was a span of 15 bases.